The text below deals with one T cell receptor (beta chain). Its target antigen remains unknown. No base-level quality is on record; no much larger clone is a single base apart. To demonstrate the VDJtools post-analysis software, TCR beta repertoires were profiled from the peripheral blood of about 14 young patients with multiple sclerosis. The multiple sclerosis patients were children and adolescents between roughly 6 and 16 years of age. The sample comes from a study of post-analysis software for immune sequencing data (dated by TCRdb to between 2015 and 2017). A note on the overall study: Disease courses on record covered relapsing-remitting, secondary progressive and progressive-relapsing multiple sclerosis, though some patients had no subtype annotation. Patient repertoires were compared against 11 to 12 previously published healthy control repertoires from donors aged about 6 to 27 years. A subset of samples was prepared in parallel using single-end sample barcoding, then pooled and co-amplified after Illumina adapter ligation.

Based on the germline V gene (reference sequence), the CDR1 and CDR2 sequences are LGHDT and YNNKEL. V trim: 2 bases; J trim: 3 bases; unmatched bases: 4. The cysteine opens and the phenylalanine closes a CDR3 of 15 amino acids. Only CDR3 DNA remains: 45 bases, in frame from the first base. The library was generated by PCR. Sequencing was carried out with an Illumina HiSeq 2500. To reduce PCR and sequencing biases, unique molecular identifiers were built into the TCR beta cDNA libraries. About 500,000 cDNA molecules were obtained for every 1 to 10 million input T cells, so each molecule roughly corresponded to one T cell. The patient libraries were prepared and sequenced with the same protocol used for the earlier healthy control dataset. Within a given batch, samples were prepared together, multiplexed and sequenced on the same HiSeq lane. The study's processing was this. Raw barcoded reads were processed with MIGEC, discarding single-read molecular identifier groups before consensus assembly and CDR3 extraction. VDJtools was used for post-analysis of the clonotype tables, with diversity normalized by down-sampling every dataset to the smallest sample size. To correct batch-related cross-sample contamination, repertoire overlap clustering matched CDR3 amino acid sequences but not nucleotide sequences. TCRdb reprocessing: public reads trimmed at Q25 with fastp, clones called with MiXCR, in-frame beta chains kept. CDR3 protein duplicates are merged, each entry listing the most common genes and DNA. For this entry, the V and J calls and clone size follow TCRdb and not the study's own pipeline. Here the sample has fewer than 850,000 distinct CDR3 sequences; 25% to 30% occur a single time. The ten most abundant clones make up more than 0.45% of the sample.

The study at large found these results: The multiple sclerosis patient group was slightly younger than the control group. Direct clustering with F measure showed strong co-clustering of samples prepared in the same batch, prompting a batch-effect correction. Significantly higher frequencies in patients than in controls were found for a handful of TRBV segments, including TRBV5-6, TRBV5-1 and TRBV20-1. Significantly lower normalized Chao1 diversity was found in multiple sclerosis patients than in controls, suggesting substantial peripheral T-cell clonal expansion.

The chain links TRBV3-1 with TRBJ2-5; 9 central bases correspond to TRBD2. This TCR was sampled from a girl between 10 and 17 years old with multiple sclerosis. Sequencing was done on a sample of blood. The nucleotide sequence reads TGTGCCAGCAGCCAACCGGGACTAGCCAAAGAGACCCAGTACTTC. The encoded protein is CASSQPGLAKETQYF.